The 32 T cell receptor beta chains below all came from one sample that was sequenced in a study of CD8+CD57+ T cells in acquired aplastic anemia (dated by TCRdb to between 2018 and 2020). Reads for this sample came from an Illumina HiSeq 2000. Profiling of TCR beta VDJ combinations and CDR3 sequences used genomic DNA as the template. The raw public data were reprocessed by TCRdb itself: fastp quality trimming at Q25, MiXCR clonotype calling, in-frame beta chains only. Merged by CDR3 protein, the rows form single entries marked with the most common genes and DNA. The sample table holds 200,000 to 300,000 distinct CDR3 sequences, of which around 43% were seen once. Under 9% of the sample goes to the ten largest clones. The patients picked for sequencing were ones in whom flow cytometry had shown an expansion of CD8+CD57+ cells. The specimen sequenced was sorted CD4+, CD8+, or CD8+CD57+ T cells (not recorded which) from PBMCs. All receptors come from a human donor with aplastic anemia.

This clonotype was seen a few times. V gene TRBV10-3 combines with J gene TRBJ1-2; the match to TRBD1 covers 12 bases. The CDR3 runs 14 residues. V shed 7 bases, J shed 7 bases, and the junction held 7 bases outside the gene matches. CDR1 and CDR2 (germline): ENHRY, SYGVKD. CDR3 amino acids: CAINAGTGGVGYTF. CDR3 nucleotides: TGTGCCATCAATGCCGGGACAGGGGGCGTTGGCTACACCTTC.

The CDR3, as DNA: TGTGCCAGCAGTTACGGACAGGCCGGGGGGGAGCAGTACTTC. Its translation is CASSYGQAGGEQYF. The chain employs TRBV6-5 and TRBJ2-7; D may be TRBD1 or TRBD2 (7 bases each). The germline V gene has CDR1 MNHEY and CDR2 SVGAGI. The CDR3 is made up of 14 amino acids. Deletions cut 2 bases from V and 7 bases from J, with 15 bases between.

At least ten counts were recorded for this clonotype. V usage is TRBV10-3 and J usage is TRBJ1-1; no firm D call. The CDR3 is 13 amino acids. Germline lookup yields CDR1 ENHRY and CDR2 SYGVKD. V was shortened by 6 bases and J by 0 bases, with 8 bases between the two germline ends. The CDR3 is CAIREEMNTEAFF. CDR3 DNA sequence: TGTGCCATCAGGGAGGAGATGAACACTGAAGCTTTCTTT.

This clonotype was counted only a few times. The rearrangement joins TRBV12-3 or TRBV12-4 to TRBJ2-3; maybe TRBD1 (6 bases). The V end lost 4 bases, the J end lost 1 base, and 12 bases lay between the germline ends. CDR3 length: 15 residues. The CDR3: CASSSNPGGTDTQYF. Here the CDR3 DNA reads TGTGCCAGCAGTTCCAATCCAGGGGGCACAGATACGCAGTATTTT.

In this sample, this clonotype turned up many times. The chain links TRBV9 to TRBJ2-4; TRBD1 aligns across 7 bases. The junction had 10 bases not matched to a gene; V was cut back by 5 bases and J by 11 bases. In germline, CDR1 is SGDLS, CDR2 YYNGEE. The CDR3 totals 13 residues. CDR3 loop: CASSFHRGSLQYF. CDR3 bases: TGTGCCAGCAGTTTTCACAGGGGCTCGCTTCAGTACTTC.

The chain joins TRBV20-1 to TRBJ1-5, with TRBD2 matching over 9 bases. The J call may be faulty, since TRBJ2-3 better matches the DNA end. The CDR3 runs to 15 residues. Germline CDR1 reads DFQATT; CDR2 reads SNEGSKA (reference sequence). This CDR3 reads CSARGVAGDTDTQYF. CDR3 nucleotides: TGCAGTGCTAGAGGAGTAGCGGGGGACACAGATACGCAGTATTTT.

At least ten counts were recorded for this clonotype. The rearrangement joins TRBV16 to TRBJ2-1; weak D call: TRBD1 (5 bases). V was trimmed by 4 bases and J by 8 bases, leaving 12 bases between them. In germline, CDR1 is KGHSY, CDR2 FQNENV. This CDR3 spans 13 amino acids. The CDR3 DNA reads as TGTGCCAGCAGCCGCCACAGGCCCGATGAGCAGTTCTTC. Its protein product is CASSRHRPDEQFF.

As concerns this clonotype: No conserved phenylalanine or tryptophan is present at the end of the CDR3, so a read error is the likely explanation. This chain's CDR3 is CASRTSGYYNEQFL. CDR3 nucleotide sequence: TGTGCCAGCCGGACTAGCGGGTACTACAATGAGCAGTTCCTC. V usage is TRBV7-3 and J usage is TRBJ2-1; 11 bases fit TRBD2. V was clipped by 8 bases and J by 3 bases; unmatched bases: 3. The CDR3 has 14 residues. Germline V gene sequence: CDR1 SGHTA, CDR2 FQGTGA.

The chain joins TRBV7-3 to TRBJ2-5; D is uncertain. This CDR3 has 14 amino acids. Germline V gives CDR1 SGHTA, CDR2 FQGTGA. The V and J ends lost 6 bases and 2 bases respectively, with 13 bases between them. CDR3 DNA: TGTGCCAGCAGTGGGTTAGCTTCTCAAGAGACCCAGTACTTC. It codes for CASSGLASQETQYF.

The chain combines TRBV15 with TRBJ2-1; 7 bases are a match to TRBD1. V was clipped by 3 bases and J by 3 bases; unmatched bases: 8. The length of the CDR3 is 16 residues. Germline-derived CDR1 and CDR2 are LNHNV and YYDKDF (reference sequence). The chain's CDR3 is CATSSDRDSGYNEQFF. CDR3 DNA: TGTGCCACCAGCAGTGACCGGGACAGCGGCTACAATGAGCAGTTCTTC.

This chain's CDR3 is CASSPGLAGGPEETQYF. In DNA, the CDR3 is TGTGCCAGCAGCCCGGGACTAGCGGGGGGGCCGGAAGAGACCCAGTACTTC. V gene TRBV5-4 combines with J gene TRBJ2-5, with 16 bases matching TRBD2. CDR3 size: 17 residues. V was pared by 4 bases and J by 3 bases, with 6 bases of the junction left unmatched. Germline values: CDR1 SGHNT, CDR2 YYREEE (reference sequence).

V gene TRBV5-1 combines with J gene TRBJ2-7, with 15 positions matching TRBD2. The germline V gene encodes CDR1 SGHRS and CDR2 YFSETQ. With V trimmed by 4 bases and J by 3 bases, 11 bases remained unmatched. The CDR3 totals 18 residues. The CDR3 DNA is TGCGCCAGCAGCCACAGGACTAGCGGGGGGGCCAATATCTACGAGCAGTACTTC. It yields the protein CASSHRTSGGANIYEQYF.

This clonotype was counted between two and nine times. The V and J genes are TRBV19 and TRBJ2-5; 8 bases fit TRBD1. Unmatched junction bases numbered 11, after V lost 0 bases and J lost 5 bases. Germline lookup yields CDR1 LNHDA and CDR2 SQIVND (reference sequence). This CDR3 comprises 17 residues. CDR3 sequence (DNA): TGTGCCAGTAGTATAGATCTATGGGGCAGGGGGCTTGAGACCCAGTACTTC. Encoded protein: CASSIDLWGRGLETQYF.

The chain links TRBV12-3 or TRBV12-4 to TRBJ2-2; D is tentatively TRBD1 or TRBD2 (6 bases each). The V end was cut by 2 bases, the J end by 2 bases, with 15 bases between. The CDR3 runs 17 residues. The CDR3 reads CASSLPLRDINTGELFF. The CDR3, as DNA: TGTGCCAGCAGTTTACCTTTGCGGGACATAAACACCGGGGAGCTGTTTTTT.

The V call is TRBV2, the J call TRBJ1-1, with D possibly matching TRBD1 (5 bases). This CDR3 region has 15 residues. V lost 8 bases and J 0 bases, leaving 16 bases between the germline ends. The germline V gene encodes CDR1 SNHLY and CDR2 FYNNEI. The CDR3 nucleotides read TGTGCCAGCGGGCCTGACGGGGCAATGAACACTGAAGCTTTCTTT. Protein sequence: CASGPDGAMNTEAFF.

The chain has TRBV5-4 and TRBJ2-3; D remains ambiguous. Trimming pared 3 bases from V and 1 base from J, leaving 15 bases between. The length of the CDR3 is 16 residues. Germline V gene data show CDR1 as SGHNT and CDR2 as YYREEE (reference sequence). The CDR3: CASSSTEVTGTDTQYF. CDR3 nucleotides: TGTGCCAGCAGCTCCACCGAGGTCACAGGCACAGATACGCAGTATTTT.

About this clonotype itself: One base away lies a much larger clone, so this may be a sequencing read error. It is likely a read error, because the conserved phenylalanine at the end of the CDR3 is missing. V usage is TRBV6-5 and J usage is TRBJ2-5, with 7 bases matching TRBD2. The CDR3 length is 14 residues. J lost 7 bases, V lost 6 bases, and 11 bases had no gene match. Per the germline V gene, CDR1 is MNHEY and CDR2 is SVGAGI. The CDR3 coding sequence is TGTGCCAGCAGGGGGGGGATCCTCCCCGGGACCCAGTACCTC. It yields the protein CASRGGILPGTQYL.

This clonotype was counted ten times or more. V is TRBV6-5 and J is TRBJ2-7; 7 positions match TRBD2. Looked up from germline, CDR1 is MNHEY and CDR2 is SVGAGI. V shed 5 bases, J shed 4 bases, and the junction held 5 bases outside the gene matches. This CDR3 spans 13 amino acids. CDR3 nucleotide sequence: TGTGCCAGCAGTGGACTAGAAGCGTACGAGCAGTACTTC. It encodes CASSGLEAYEQYF.

The chain couples TRBV24-1 to TRBJ2-3; 7 nucleotides match TRBD2. V shed 9 bases and J 2 bases; nucleotides not matched to a gene: 7. Germline V lookup: CDR1 KGHDR, CDR2 SFDVKD. This CDR3 contains 14 residues. The CDR3 DNA is TGTGCCACCGCCGGGGAGGGGTACACAGATACGCAGTATTTT. Translation gives CATAGEGYTDTQYF.

This clonotype was recorded once. A read error may explain this, as a much larger clone is one base away. The chain has TRBV5-6 and TRBJ1-1, with D hard to call. Germline CDR1 and CDR2: SGHDT and YYEEEE. Deletions cut 0 bases from V and 6 bases from J, with 9 bases between. There are 13 residues in the CDR3. The CDR3 spells CASSLGAPAEAFF. The CDR3 region has the DNA TGTGCCAGCAGCTTGGGAGCCCCTGCTGAAGCTTTCTTT.

V usage is TRBV9 and J usage is TRBJ2-3; 10 nucleotides agree with TRBD2. Germline V lookup: CDR1 SGDLS, CDR2 YYNGEE. Unmatched junction bases numbered 10, after V lost 4 bases and J lost 5 bases. CDR3 size: 16 residues. The CDR3 nucleotides are TGTGCCAGCAGCCCCAGTTTTACTAGCGGGGAAGATACGCAGTATTTT. Protein: CASSPSFTSGEDTQYF.

The chain is built from TRBV29-1 and TRBJ1-1, with no clear D. The length of the CDR3 is 10 residues. Germline CDR1 reads SQVTM; CDR2 reads ANQGSEA. The V end was cut by 3 bases, the J end by 1 base, with 0 bases between. For the CDR3, the DNA is TGCAGCGTTGAGAACACTGAAGCTTTCTTT. It encodes CSVENTEAFF. The entire variable domain, with the rest obtained from reference TRBV29-1 and TRBJ1-1, is as follows: SAVISQKPSRDICQRGTSLTIQCQVDSQVTMMFWYRQQPGQSLTLIATANQGSEATYESGFVIDKFPISRPNLTFSTLTVSNMSPEDSSIYLCSVENTEAFFGQGTRLTVV.

The rearrangement uses TRBV10-2 and TRBJ2-3, with D perhaps matching TRBD1 (6 bases). In germline, CDR1 is WSHSY, CDR2 SAAADI. Trimming pared 2 bases from V and 0 bases from J, leaving 12 bases between. This CDR3 has 16 amino acids. Here the CDR3 DNA reads TGCGCCAGCAGTGAGATGGCAGGGACAAGCACAGATACGCAGTATTTT. It codes for CASSEMAGTSTDTQYF.

Details on this clonotype: This could be a read error, since a much larger clone is one nucleotide away. The V gene is TRBV11-2, the J gene TRBJ1-1; D is perhaps TRBD1 (6 bases). There are 13 residues in the CDR3. Germline V gene sequence: CDR1 SGHAT, CDR2 FQNNGV. V shed 8 bases and J shed 3 bases, with 13 bases lying between them. The CDR3 DNA is TGTGCCAGCGGTTCCCCAGGGGACACTGAAGCTTTCTTT. This codes for CASGSPGDTEAFF.

As regards this clonotype: A junction end diverges from the germline sequence, so it may reflect a read error. The genes are TRBV7-9 and TRBJ2-7; the match to TRBD2 covers 7 bases. This CDR3 comprises 12 residues. Germline V gives CDR1 SEHNR, CDR2 FQNEAQ (reference sequence). In nucleotides, the CDR3 is TGTGCCAGCAGCCCCAGGGACTACGAGCGGTACTTC. It specifies CASSPRDYERYF.

This chain uses TRBV7-8 with TRBJ2-2; 7 bases map to TRBD1. CDR3 size: 18 residues. CDR1 and CDR2 (germline): SGHVS, FQNEAQ. The junction had 13 bases not matched to a gene; V was cut back by 5 bases and J by 1 base. CDR3 coding DNA: TGTGCCAGCAGCCCGACAACAGGGGCAAGAAGGAACACCGGGGAGCTGTTTTTT. Translated, it gives CASSPTTGARRNTGELFF.

This clonotype was counted between two and nine times. The V and J genes are TRBV2 and TRBJ2-5; 7 bases are a match to TRBD1. This CDR3 spans 13 amino acids. After removal of 6 bases from V and 4 bases from J, the junction contained 5 bases not matched to a gene. Per the germline V gene, CDR1 is SNHLY and CDR2 is FYNNEI. CDR3 protein: CASSETGRETQYF. In DNA, the CDR3 is TGTGCCAGCAGCGAGACAGGGCGAGAGACCCAGTACTTC.

The V call is TRBV28, the J call TRBJ2-7; perhaps TRBD2 as D (5 bases). Trimming took 7 bases from V and 2 from J, leaving 18 bases between them. CDR1 and CDR2 (germline): MDHEN, SYDVKM. The CDR3 length is 15 residues. The CDR3 loop is CASTAVGGGTYEQYF. Written as DNA, the CDR3 is TGTGCCAGCACAGCGGTCGGAGGTGGGACCTACGAGCAGTACTTC. Supplemented by reference TRBV28 and TRBJ2-7, the full variable domain reads DVKVTQSSRYLVKRTGEKVFLECVQDMDHENMFWYRQDPGLGLRLIYFSYDVKMKEKGDIPEGYSVSREKKERFSLILESASTNQTSMYLCASTAVGGGTYEQYFGPGTRLTVT.

The V gene is TRBV20-1, the J gene TRBJ2-5; possible D gene TRBD2, 5 bases. Germline CDR1 reads DFQATT; CDR2 reads SNEGSKA (reference sequence). Trimming removed 5 bases at V and 4 bases at J, with 17 bases between. The CDR3 loop spans 14 amino acids. The CDR3 region is CSAPWSGRGETQYF. The CDR3 DNA reads as TGCAGTGCTCCTTGGTCGGGCCGGGGAGAGACCCAGTACTTC.

This clonotype was recorded only once. The rearrangement joins TRBV20-1 to TRBJ1-6, with D unclear. Trimming cost V 4 bases and J 10 bases, with 17 bases left between them. The CDR3 runs 14 residues. Per germline, CDR1 DFQATT and CDR2 SNEGSKA (reference sequence). The CDR3 sequence: CSAKEGISGSPLHF. The CDR3 nucleotides are TGCAGTGCTAAAGAAGGAATTTCCGGATCACCCCTCCACTTT.

The chain uses TRBV7-6 and TRBJ1-1, with 10 bases fitting TRBD1. Germline assignment: CDR1 SGHVS and CDR2 FNYEAQ. The CDR3 length is 16 residues. Trimming cost V 4 bases and J 0 bases; bases outside gene matches: 5. In DNA, the CDR3 is TGTGCCAGCAGCTCCGGGACAGGGGCGATGAACACTGAAGCTTTCTTT. This translates into CASSSGTGAMNTEAFF.

On this clonotype itself: Without the conserved terminal phenylalanine or tryptophan, this CDR3 likely stems from a read error. This rearrangement joins TRBV9 to TRBJ2-5; perhaps TRBD2 as D (5 bases). This CDR3 is 10 amino acids long. Germline values: CDR1 SGDLS, CDR2 YYNGEE. The CDR3 is CDTLRGTQYL. The CDR3 DNA is TGTGACACCCTACGGGGGACCCAGTACTTG.